This TCR beta chain was obtained from a study of T cells in Graves' hyperthyroidism and ophthalmopathy (dated by TCRdb to between 2018 and 2020). Context from the whole study: Peripheral blood was sampled at the time of initial diagnosis, prior to any treatment. To identify TCR V-J signatures that set the groups apart, the researchers used a discovery cohort of about a hundred patients, made up of 40 to 45 with Graves' ophthalmopathy and some 60 with stable Graves' hyperthyroidism. Once sampling was done, hyperthyroidism patients were given methimazole at a starting dose of 30 mg daily, whereas ophthalmopathy patients were given high-dose intravenous methylprednisolone. According to the paper, TCR Vbeta CDR3 sequencing was carried out on over 130 peripheral blood samples, which came from more than 40 ophthalmopathy, 75 to 80 hyperthyroidism and approximately 17 progressor patients. Whether ophthalmopathy could be predicted prospectively was tested in an independent validation cohort made up of approximately 19 hyperthyroidism patients plus 17 patients who later progressed to ophthalmopathy. The roughly 100 discovery patients were divided at random into training and test sets in a 7:3 ratio. The study also compared thyroid tissue and blood T-cell repertoires from several Graves' hyperthyroidism patients. Results the study describes overall, beyond this receptor: A 13 V-J signature model separated ophthalmopathy from stable hyperthyroidism, with around 90% sensitivity and 81.08% specificity in cross-validation and 80%/75% in testing. Most expanded thyroid clonotypes (frequency above 0.001) were also detected in blood, suggesting blood repertoires may reflect thyroid immune responses. No statistical method was used to fix the sample size in advance, and group allocation was not hidden from the investigators. During validation, the model predicted progression to ophthalmopathy a median of approximately six months ahead of onset, with almost 71% sensitivity and around 72% specificity.

Including cysteine and phenylalanine, the CDR3 has 16 amino acids. Kept here is only the CDR3 DNA, which spans 48 bases and is read in frame from base 1. The germline V gene specifies SQVTM as CDR1 and ANQGSEA as CDR2. V has 5 bases trimmed and J has 0 bases trimmed; junction bases matching no gene number 10. Ophthalmopathy patients had moderately to severely active disease, Clinical Activity Score of at least 3, NOSPECS grade of at least 4, and duration under 3 months. Any patient with an uncontrolled infection, another autoimmune disease, pregnancy or lactation was excluded. Clinical symptoms, serum thyroxine and TRAb, thyroid ultrasound, and orbital computed tomography formed the basis for the diagnoses. Ficoll-Paque density gradient centrifugation was used to isolate PBMCs from 8.5 to 10 ml of fresh peripheral blood. Total RNA was extracted with Trizol reagent, and quality was checked on an Agilent 2100 Bioanalyzer.

Points on this clonotype: The specificity of this receptor is unknown. No base qualities exist here, and no much larger clone lies one base off it.

The TCR beta CDR3 regions were amplified from the RNA transcripts. For the first round of RT-PCR on the TCR CDR3, the HTBI primer set was used together with the Qiagen OneStep RT-PCR kit. Libraries were constructed in a second round of multiplex PCR, after which size selection and purification were performed. Paired-end sequencing of the libraries was performed with 100 bp reads on an Illumina HiSeq2000. The study's own analysis went as follows. SOAPnuke was used to process the raw data, throwing out any read that contained adapters or uncalled bases, had a mean Phred below 15, or lacked an exact constant-primer or identifier match. COPE v1.2.5 was used to merge high-quality paired reads, and clonotypes were defined as unique nucleotide sequences. MiTCR v1.1 was used to align the clonotypes against IMGT TRBV, TRBD and TRBJ reference segments. The analysis included only V-J combinations with a frequency above 0.0001, which together covered more than 98% of the repertoires. A TCS score was defined as the ratio between F50 (clonal expansion) and ExV (chaos), using BLOSUM62-based TCRdist between CDR3 peptides within each V-J. Welch's t-statistics and random forest reduced fewer than 600 V-J features to 10 to 15, which were used in a naive Bayes classifier (R e1071). The Morisita-Horn index was used to measure how similar the thyroid and blood repertoires were. The public reads were reprocessed in TCRdb via fastp at Q25 and MiXCR, keeping in-frame beta chains. Identical CDR3 protein sequences are pooled into one entry, listed with their most common genes and DNA. The V and J calls were not made by the authors but by TCRdb's processing. The sample table records more than 50,000 distinct CDR3 sequences; approximately 53% of these occur just once. The ten largest make up approximately 3.4% of the sample.

The receptor was isolated from a woman aged 55-69 years with Graves' ophthalmopathy. The specimen was blood. The sequence joins TRBV29-1 to TRBJ2-7; 10 bases in between match TRBD2. The DNA sequence is TGCAGCGTTTCCTCTAGCGGGGGCCCAAGCTCCTACGAGCAGTACTTC. Its translation reads: CSVSSSGGPSSYEQYF.